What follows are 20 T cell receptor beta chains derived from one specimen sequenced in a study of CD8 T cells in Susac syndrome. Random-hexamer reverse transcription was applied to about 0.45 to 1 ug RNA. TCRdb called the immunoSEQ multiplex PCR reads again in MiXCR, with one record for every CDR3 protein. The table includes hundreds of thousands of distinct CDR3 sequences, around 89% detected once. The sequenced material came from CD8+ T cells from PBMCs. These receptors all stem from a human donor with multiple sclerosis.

The CDR3 loop is CASGTGLSYTGELFF. The CDR3 nucleotides are TGTGCCAGCGGGACAGGTCTGTCTTACACCGGGGAGCTGTTTTTT. The chain links TRBV2 to TRBJ2-2; 8 nucleotides match TRBD1. This CDR3 region has 15 residues. The J segment lost 3 bases and the V segment lost 8 bases, leaving 8 bases of the junction unmatched. CDR1 is SNHLY, CDR2 FYNNEI, per germline.

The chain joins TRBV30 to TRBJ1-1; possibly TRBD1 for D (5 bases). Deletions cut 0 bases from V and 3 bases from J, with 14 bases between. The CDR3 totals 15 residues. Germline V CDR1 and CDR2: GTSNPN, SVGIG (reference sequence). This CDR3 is CAWSVGRGRYTEAFF. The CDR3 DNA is TGTGCCTGGAGTGTGGGGCGGGGACGTTACACTGAAGCTTTCTTT.

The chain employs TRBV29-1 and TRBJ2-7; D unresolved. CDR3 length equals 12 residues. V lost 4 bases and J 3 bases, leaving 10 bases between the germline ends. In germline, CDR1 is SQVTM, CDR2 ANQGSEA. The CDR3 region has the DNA TGCAGCGTTGCCTCGGAGTTCTACGAGCAGTACTTC. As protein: CSVASEFYEQYF.

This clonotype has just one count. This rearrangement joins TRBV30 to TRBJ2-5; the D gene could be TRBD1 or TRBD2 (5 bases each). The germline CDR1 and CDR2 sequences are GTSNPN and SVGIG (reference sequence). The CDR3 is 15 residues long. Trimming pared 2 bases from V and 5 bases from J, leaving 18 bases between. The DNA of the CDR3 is TGTGCCTGGAGTCCGACGGGGCGGATGGGGGAGACCCAGTACTTC. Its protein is CAWSPTGRMGETQYF.

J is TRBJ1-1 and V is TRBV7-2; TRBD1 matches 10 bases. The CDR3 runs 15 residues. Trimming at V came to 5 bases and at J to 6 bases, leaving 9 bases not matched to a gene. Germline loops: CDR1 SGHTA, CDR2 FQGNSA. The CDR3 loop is CASSPLSGTGAEAFF. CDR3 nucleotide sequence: TGTGCCAGCAGCCCACTCTCCGGGACAGGGGCTGAAGCTTTCTTT.

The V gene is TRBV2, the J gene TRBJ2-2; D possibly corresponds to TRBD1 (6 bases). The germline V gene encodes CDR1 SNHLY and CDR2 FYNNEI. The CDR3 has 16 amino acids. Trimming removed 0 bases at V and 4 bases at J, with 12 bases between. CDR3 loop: CASSEAPGAGTGELFF. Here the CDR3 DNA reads TGTGCCAGCAGTGAAGCGCCAGGGGCTGGCACCGGGGAGCTGTTTTTT.

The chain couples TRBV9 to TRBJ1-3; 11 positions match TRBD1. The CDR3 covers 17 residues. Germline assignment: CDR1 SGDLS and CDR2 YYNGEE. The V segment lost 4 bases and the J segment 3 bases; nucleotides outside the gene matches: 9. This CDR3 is CASSTPRTGGFGNTIYF. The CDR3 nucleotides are TGTGCCAGCAGCACCCCCAGGACAGGGGGCTTTGGAAACACCATATATTTT. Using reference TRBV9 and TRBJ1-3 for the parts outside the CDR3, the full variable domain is DSGVTQTPKHLITATGQRVTLRCSPRSGDLSVYWYQQSLDQGLQFLIQYYNGEERAKGNILERFSAQQFPDLHSELNLSSLELGDSALYFCASSTPRTGGFGNTIYFGEGSWLTVV.

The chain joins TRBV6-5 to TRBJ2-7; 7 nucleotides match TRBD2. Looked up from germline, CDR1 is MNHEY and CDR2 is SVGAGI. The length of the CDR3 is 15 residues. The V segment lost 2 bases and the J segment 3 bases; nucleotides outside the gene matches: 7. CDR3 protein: CASSYGGEGGYEQYF. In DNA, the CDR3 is TGTGCCAGCAGTTACGGGGGGGAAGGCGGCTACGAGCAGTACTTC.

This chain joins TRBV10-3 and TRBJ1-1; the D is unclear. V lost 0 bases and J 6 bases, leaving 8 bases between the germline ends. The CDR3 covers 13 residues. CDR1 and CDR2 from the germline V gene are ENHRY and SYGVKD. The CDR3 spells CAISESKMAEAFF. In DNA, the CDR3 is TGTGCCATCAGTGAGTCGAAGATGGCTGAAGCTTTCTTT.

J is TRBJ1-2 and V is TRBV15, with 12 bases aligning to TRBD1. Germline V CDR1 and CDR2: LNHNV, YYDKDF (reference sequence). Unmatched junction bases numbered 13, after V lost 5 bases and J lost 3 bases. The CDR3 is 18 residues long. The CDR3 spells CATSGTKGQGAFDYGYTF. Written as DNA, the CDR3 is TGTGCCACCAGCGGAACTAAGGGACAGGGGGCTTTTGACTATGGCTACACCTTC.

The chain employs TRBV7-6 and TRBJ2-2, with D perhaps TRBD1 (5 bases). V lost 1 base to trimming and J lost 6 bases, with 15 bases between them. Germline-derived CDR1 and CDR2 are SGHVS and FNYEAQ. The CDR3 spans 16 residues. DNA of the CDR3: TGTGCCAGCAGCTTAGAGCACCCCAGGGTGGCCGGGGAGCTGTTTTTT. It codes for CASSLEHPRVAGELFF.

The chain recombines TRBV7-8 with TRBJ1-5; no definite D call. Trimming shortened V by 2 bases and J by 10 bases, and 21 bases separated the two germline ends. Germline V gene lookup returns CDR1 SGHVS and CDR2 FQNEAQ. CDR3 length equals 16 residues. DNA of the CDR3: TGTGCCAGCAGCTTATATCCCACCGGGCCCGCCGGACCCCAGCATTTT. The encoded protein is CASSLYPTGPAGPQHF. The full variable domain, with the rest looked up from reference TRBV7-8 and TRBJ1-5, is GAGVSQSPRYKVAKRGQDVALRCDPISGHVSLFWYQQALGQGPEFLTYFQNEAQLDKSGLPSDRFFAERPEGSVSTLKIQRTQQEDSAVYLCASSLYPTGPAGPQHFGDGTRLSIL.

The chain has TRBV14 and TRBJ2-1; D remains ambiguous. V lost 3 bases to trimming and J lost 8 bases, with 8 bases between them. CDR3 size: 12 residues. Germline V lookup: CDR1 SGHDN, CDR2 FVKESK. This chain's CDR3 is CASSQRFDEQFF. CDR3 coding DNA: TGTGCCAGCAGCCAGAGGTTCGATGAGCAGTTCTTC.

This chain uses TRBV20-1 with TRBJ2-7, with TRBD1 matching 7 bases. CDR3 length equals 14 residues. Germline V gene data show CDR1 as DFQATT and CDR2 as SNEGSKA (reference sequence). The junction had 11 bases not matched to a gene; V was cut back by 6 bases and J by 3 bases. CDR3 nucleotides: TGCAGTGCCGAGCTGAACAGGGGTAACTACGAGCAGTACTTC. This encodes CSAELNRGNYEQYF.

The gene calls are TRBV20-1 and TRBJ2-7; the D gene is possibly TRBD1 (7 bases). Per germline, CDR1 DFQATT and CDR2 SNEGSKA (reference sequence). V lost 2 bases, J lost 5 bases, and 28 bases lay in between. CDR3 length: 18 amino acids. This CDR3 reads CSARFQGGTEGRVDEQYF. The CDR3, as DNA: TGCAGTGCTAGATTCCAAGGGGGGACAGAGGGACGGGTCGACGAGCAGTACTTC.

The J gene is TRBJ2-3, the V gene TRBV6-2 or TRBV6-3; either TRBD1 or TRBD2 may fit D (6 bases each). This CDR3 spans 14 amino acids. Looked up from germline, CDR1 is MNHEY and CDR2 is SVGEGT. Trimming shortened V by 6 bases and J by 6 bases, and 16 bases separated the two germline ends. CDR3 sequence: CASSSGEEADTQYF. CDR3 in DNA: TGTGCCAGCAGCTCAGGGGAGGAGGCCGATACGCAGTATTTT.

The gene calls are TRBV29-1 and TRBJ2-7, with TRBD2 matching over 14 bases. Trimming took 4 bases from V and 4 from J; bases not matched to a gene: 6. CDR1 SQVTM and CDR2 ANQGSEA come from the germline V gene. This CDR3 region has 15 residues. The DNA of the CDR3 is TGCAGCGTTGGACCTGGGACTAGCGGGAGATACGAGCAGTACTTC. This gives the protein CSVGPGTSGRYEQYF.

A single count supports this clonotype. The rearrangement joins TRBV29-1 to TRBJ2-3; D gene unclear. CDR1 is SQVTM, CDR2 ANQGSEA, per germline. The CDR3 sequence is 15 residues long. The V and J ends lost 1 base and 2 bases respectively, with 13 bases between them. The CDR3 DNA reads TGCAGCGTTGAAGGAGACCACTCTCTCACAGATACGCAGTATTTT. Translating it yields CSVEGDHSLTDTQYF.

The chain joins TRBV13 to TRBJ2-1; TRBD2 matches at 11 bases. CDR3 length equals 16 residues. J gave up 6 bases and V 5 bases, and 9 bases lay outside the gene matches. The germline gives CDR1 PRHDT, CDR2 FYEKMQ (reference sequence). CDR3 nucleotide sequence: TGTGCCAGCAGCGCGCCGGGACTAGCGGTTTCCAATGAGCAGTTCTTC. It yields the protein CASSAPGLAVSNEQFF.

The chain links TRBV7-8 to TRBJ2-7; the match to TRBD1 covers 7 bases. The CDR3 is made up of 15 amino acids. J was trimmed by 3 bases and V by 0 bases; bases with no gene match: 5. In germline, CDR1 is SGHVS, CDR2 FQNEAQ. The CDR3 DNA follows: TGTGCCAGCAGCTTAGCGGCAGGGGGTTACTACGAGCAGTACTTC. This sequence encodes CASSLAAGGYYEQYF.